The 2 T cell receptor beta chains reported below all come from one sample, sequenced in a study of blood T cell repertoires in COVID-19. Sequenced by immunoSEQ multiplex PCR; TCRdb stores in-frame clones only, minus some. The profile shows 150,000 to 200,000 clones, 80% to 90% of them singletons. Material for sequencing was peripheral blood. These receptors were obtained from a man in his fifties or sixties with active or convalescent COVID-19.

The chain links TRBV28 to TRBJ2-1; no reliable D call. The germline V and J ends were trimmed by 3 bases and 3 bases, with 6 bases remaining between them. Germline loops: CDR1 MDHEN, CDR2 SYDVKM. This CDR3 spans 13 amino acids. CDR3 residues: CASSFDNYNEQFF. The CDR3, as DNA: TGTGCCAGCAGTTTTGACAACTACAATGAGCAGTTCTTC.

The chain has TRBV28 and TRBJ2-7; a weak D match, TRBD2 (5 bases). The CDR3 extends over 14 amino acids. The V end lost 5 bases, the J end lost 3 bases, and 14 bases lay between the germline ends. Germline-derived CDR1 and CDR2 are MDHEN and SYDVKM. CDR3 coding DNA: TGTGCCAGCAGTGCCGGAGGACGGTACTACGAGCAGTACTTC. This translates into CASSAGGRYYEQYF.